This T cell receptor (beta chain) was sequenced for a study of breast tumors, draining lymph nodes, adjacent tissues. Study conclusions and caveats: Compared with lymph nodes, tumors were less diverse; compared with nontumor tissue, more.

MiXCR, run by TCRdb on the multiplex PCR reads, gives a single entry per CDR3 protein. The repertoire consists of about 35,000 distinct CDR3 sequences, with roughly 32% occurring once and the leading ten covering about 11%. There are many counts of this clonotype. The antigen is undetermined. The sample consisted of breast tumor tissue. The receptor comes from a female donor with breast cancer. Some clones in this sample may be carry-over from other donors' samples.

The CDR3 loop is CASSGGGSGANVLTF. The CDR3 region has the DNA TGTGCCAGCAGTGGAGGGGGCTCTGGGGCCAACGTCCTGACTTTC. The chain couples TRBV2 to TRBJ2-6; D is possibly TRBD1 (6 bases). Germline V gene data show CDR1 as SNHLY and CDR2 as FYNNEI. V was shortened by 4 bases and J by 0 bases, with 7 bases between the two germline ends. This CDR3 has 15 amino acids.